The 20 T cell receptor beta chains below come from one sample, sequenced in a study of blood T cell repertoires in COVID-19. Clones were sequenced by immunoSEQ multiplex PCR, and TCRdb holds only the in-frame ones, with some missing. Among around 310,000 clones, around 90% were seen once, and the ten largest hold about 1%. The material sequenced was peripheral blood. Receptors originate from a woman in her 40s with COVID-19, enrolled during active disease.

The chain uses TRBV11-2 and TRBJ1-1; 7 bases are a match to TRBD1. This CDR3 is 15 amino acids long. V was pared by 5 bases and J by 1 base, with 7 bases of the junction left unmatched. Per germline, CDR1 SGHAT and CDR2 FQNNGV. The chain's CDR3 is CASSPRTGRNTEAFF. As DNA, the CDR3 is TGTGCCAGCAGCCCCCGGACAGGTAGGAACACTGAAGCTTTCTTT.

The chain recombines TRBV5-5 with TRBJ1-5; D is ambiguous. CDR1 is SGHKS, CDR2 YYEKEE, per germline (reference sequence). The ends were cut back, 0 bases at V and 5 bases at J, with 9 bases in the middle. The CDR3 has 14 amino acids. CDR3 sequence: CASSLALRDQPQHF. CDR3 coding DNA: TGTGCCAGCAGCTTGGCCCTACGAGATCAGCCCCAGCATTTT.

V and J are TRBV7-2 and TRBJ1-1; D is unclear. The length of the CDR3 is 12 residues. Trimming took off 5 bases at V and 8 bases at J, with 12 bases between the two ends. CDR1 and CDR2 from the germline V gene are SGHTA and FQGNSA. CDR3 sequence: CASSPPWREAFF. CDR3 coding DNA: TGTGCCAGCAGCCCCCCCTGGCGGGAAGCTTTCTTT.

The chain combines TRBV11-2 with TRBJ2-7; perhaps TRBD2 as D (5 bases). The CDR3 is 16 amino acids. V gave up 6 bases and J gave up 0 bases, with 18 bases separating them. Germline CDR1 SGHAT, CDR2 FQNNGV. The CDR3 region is CASRKAGLRSSYEQYF. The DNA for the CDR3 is TGTGCCAGCAGAAAGGCCGGACTCCGGAGCTCCTACGAGCAGTACTTC.

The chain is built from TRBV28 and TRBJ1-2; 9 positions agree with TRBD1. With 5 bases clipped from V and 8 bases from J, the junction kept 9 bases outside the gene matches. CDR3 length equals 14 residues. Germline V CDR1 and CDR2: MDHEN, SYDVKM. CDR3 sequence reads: CASSPPWDRDGYTF. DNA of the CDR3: TGTGCCAGCAGTCCTCCCTGGGACAGGGACGGCTACACCTTC.

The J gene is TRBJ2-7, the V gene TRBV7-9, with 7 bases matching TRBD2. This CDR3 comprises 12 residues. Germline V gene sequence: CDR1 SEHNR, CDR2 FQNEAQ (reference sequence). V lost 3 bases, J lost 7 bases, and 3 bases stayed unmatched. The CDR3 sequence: CASSLGGREQYF. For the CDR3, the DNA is TGTGCCAGCAGCTTGGGAGGGAGGGAGCAGTACTTC.

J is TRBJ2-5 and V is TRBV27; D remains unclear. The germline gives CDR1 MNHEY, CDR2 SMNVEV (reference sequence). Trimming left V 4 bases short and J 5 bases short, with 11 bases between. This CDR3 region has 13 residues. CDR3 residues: CASSSLRWETQYF. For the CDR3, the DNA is TGTGCCAGCAGTTCCCTCAGATGGGAGACCCAGTACTTC.

Written as DNA, the CDR3 is TGTGCCTGGAAGGCAGGGGGCCCGGTAGTAGATGGCTACACCTTC. It yields the protein CAWKAGGPVVDGYTF. The V and J genes are TRBV30 and TRBJ1-2; 8 bases align to TRBD1. This CDR3 comprises 15 residues. Trimming cost V 4 bases and J 6 bases; bases outside gene matches: 13. Germline V gene data show CDR1 as GTSNPN and CDR2 as SVGIG (reference sequence).

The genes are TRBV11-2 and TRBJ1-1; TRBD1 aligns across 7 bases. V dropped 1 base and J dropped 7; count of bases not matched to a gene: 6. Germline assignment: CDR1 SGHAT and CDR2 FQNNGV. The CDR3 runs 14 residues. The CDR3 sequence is CASSLVIRDSEAFF. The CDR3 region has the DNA TGTGCCAGCAGCTTAGTTATTAGGGACAGTGAAGCTTTCTTT.

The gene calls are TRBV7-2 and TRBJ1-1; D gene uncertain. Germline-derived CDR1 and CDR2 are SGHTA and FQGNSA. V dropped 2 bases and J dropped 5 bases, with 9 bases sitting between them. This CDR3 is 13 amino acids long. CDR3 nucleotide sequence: TGTGCCAGCAGCTTACGGAAGGAGACTGAAGCTTTCTTT. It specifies CASSLRKETEAFF.

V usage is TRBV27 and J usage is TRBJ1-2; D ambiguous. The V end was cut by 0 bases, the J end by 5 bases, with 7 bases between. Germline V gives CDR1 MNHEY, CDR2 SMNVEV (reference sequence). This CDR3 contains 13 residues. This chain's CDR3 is CASSLSSRYGYTF. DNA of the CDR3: TGTGCCAGCAGTTTATCGTCCCGGTATGGCTACACCTTC.

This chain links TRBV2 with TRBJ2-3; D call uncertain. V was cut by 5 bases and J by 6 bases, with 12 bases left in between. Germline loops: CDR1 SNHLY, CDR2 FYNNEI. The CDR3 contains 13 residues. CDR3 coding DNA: TGTGCCAGCAGTAACAGTCTGTTGGATACGCAGTATTTT. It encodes CASSNSLLDTQYF.

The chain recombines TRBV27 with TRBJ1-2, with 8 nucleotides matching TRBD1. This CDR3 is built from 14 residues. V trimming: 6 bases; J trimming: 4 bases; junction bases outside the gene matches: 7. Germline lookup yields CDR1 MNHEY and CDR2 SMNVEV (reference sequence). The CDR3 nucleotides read TGTGCCAGCAGACTCGGACAGGGAGGCTATGGCTACACCTTC. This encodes CASRLGQGGYGYTF.

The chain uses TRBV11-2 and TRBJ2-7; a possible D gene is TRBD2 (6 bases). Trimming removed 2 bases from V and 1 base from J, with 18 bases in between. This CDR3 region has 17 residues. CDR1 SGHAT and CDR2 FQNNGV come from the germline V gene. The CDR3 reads CASSLSEGLALSYEQYF. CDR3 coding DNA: TGTGCCAGCAGCTTATCGGAGGGTTTAGCGTTGTCCTACGAGCAGTACTTC.

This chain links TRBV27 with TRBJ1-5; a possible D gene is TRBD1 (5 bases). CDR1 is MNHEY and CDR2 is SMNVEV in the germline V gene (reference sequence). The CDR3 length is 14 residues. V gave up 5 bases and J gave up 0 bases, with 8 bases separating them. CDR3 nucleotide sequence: TGTGCCAGCAGTCTCCAGGGTAGCAATCAGCCCCAGCATTTT. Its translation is CASSLQGSNQPQHF.

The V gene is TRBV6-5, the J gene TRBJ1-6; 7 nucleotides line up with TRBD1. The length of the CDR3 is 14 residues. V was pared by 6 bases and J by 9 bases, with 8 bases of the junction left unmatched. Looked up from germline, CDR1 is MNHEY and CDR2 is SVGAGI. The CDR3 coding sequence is TGTGCCAGCAGACAGGGGCCCGGAGGTTCACCCCTCCACTTT. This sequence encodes CASRQGPGGSPLHF.

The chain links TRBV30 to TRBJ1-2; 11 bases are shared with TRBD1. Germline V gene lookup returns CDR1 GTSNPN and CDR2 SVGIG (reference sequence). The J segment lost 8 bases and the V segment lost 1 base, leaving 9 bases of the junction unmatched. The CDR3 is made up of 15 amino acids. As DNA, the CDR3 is TGTGCCTGGAGTGCCGGGACAGGGGGAGGAGGCGGCTACACCTTC. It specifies CAWSAGTGGGGGYTF.

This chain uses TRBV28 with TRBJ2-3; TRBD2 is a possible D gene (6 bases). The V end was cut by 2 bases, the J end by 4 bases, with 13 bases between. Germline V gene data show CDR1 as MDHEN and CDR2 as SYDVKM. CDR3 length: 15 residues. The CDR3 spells CASSLGGNLPDTQYF. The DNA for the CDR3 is TGTGCCAGCAGTTTAGGAGGGAACCTCCCAGATACGCAGTATTTT.

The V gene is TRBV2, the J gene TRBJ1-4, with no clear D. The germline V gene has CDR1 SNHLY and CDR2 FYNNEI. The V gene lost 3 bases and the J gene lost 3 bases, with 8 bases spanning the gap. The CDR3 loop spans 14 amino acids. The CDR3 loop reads CASSDRRANEKLFF. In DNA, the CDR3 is TGTGCCAGCAGTGACCGGAGGGCTAATGAAAAACTGTTTTTT.

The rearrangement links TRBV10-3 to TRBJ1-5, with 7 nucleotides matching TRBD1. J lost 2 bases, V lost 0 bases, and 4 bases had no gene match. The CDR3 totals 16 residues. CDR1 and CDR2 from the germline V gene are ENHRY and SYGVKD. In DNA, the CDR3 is TGTGCCATCAGTGAGTCCAAGGGGGCGGGCAATCAGCCCCAGCATTTT. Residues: CAISESKGAGNQPQHF.